Presented here are 10 T cell receptor beta chains from one specimen sequenced in a study of blood T cells in healthy people across ages. The authors ran a second PCR of 7 to 11 cycles using a sample-barcoded 5' primer and a J-beta primer mix. Using its own MiXCR run on the 5' RACE reads, TCRdb lists one record per CDR3 protein. This table has 800,000 or so distinct CDR3 sequences, approximately 65% appearing once. Sequencing was done on a sample of blood. The receptors stem from a man aged 25-45 years in good health.

The chain carries TRBV12-3 or TRBV12-4 and TRBJ2-1; a weak D match, TRBD2 (6 bases). The J call could be wrong; TRBJ2-7 is a better fit for the DNA end. The CDR3 length is 15 residues. CDR3 sequence reads: CASSFAGSSYNEQYF. The CDR3 region has the DNA TGTGCCAGCAGTTTTGCGGGAAGCTCCTACAATGAGCAGTACTTC.

The chain joins TRBV11-2 to TRBJ1-2, with no clear D. This CDR3 has 13 amino acids. In germline, CDR1 is SGHAT, CDR2 FQNNGV. V lost 5 bases, J lost 4 bases, and 11 bases lay in between. The CDR3 sequence is CASSTLETYGYTF. The CDR3 nucleotides read TGTGCCAGCAGCACCCTCGAAACCTATGGCTACACCTTC.

Note on this clonotype: Its ends do not fully match the called genes, so a read error is possible. CDR3 in amino acids: CTSSPQGAGAPDTQYF. In DNA form, the CDR3 reads TGCACCAGCAGCCCACAGGGAGCGGGGGCCCCAGATACGCAGTATTTT. This chain joins TRBV4-3 and TRBJ2-3; 8 bases agree with TRBD2. The CDR3 is 16 amino acids. The germline V gene encodes CDR1 LGHNA and CDR2 YSLEER.

This clonotype was picked up a small number of times. This chain uses TRBV6-1 with TRBJ2-7; D is possibly TRBD2 (6 bases). The J call may be faulty, since TRBJ2-5 better matches the DNA end. Germline lookup yields CDR1 MNHNS and CDR2 SASEGT. This CDR3 contains 13 residues. DNA for the CDR3: TGTGCCAGCAGTATGCTAGCGTCGGAGACCCAGTACTTC. As protein: CASSMLASETQYF.

The V call is TRBV29-1, the J call TRBJ2-1, with D perhaps matching TRBD1 or TRBD2 (6 bases each). V was pared by 3 bases and J by 12 bases, with 18 bases between. Germline loops: CDR1 SQVTM, CDR2 ANQGSEA. The length of the CDR3 is 13 residues. CDR3 residues: CSVDSSRGRVQFF. As DNA, the CDR3 is TGCAGCGTTGACTCCAGTCGGGGGCGTGTGCAGTTCTTC.

The V and J genes are TRBV7-2 and TRBJ2-5; TRBD2 matches 13 bases. V trimming: 6 bases; J trimming: 3 bases; junction bases outside the gene matches: 7. The V gene's germline CDR1 is SGHTA and CDR2 FQGNSA. The CDR3 runs 16 residues. The CDR3 DNA reads as TGTGCCAGCAGTACCCCCGGGACTAGCGGGGAAGAGACCCAGTACTTC. It is translated as CASSTPGTSGEETQYF.

This clonotype was found once. V usage is TRBV25-1 and J usage is TRBJ1-2; D gene uncertain. The V gene's germline CDR1 is MGHDK and CDR2 SYGVNS. This CDR3 has 12 residues. Trimming stripped 5 bases from V and 8 bases from J, with 12 bases between. CDR3 sequence (DNA): TGTGCCAGCAGTTTTGGGGTGGAAGGCTACACCTTC. This codes for CASSFGVEGYTF.

The chain has TRBV4-1 and TRBJ1-1; TRBD1 might be the D (6 bases). The CDR3 covers 15 residues. Trimming removed 1 base at V and 2 bases at J, with 11 bases between. Germline V gives CDR1 MGHRA, CDR2 YSYEKL. The CDR3 sequence: CASSQGRGINTEAFF. CDR3 DNA sequence: TGCGCCAGCAGCCAAGGGAGGGGGATTAACACTGAAGCTTTCTTT.

V usage is TRBV6-4 and J usage is TRBJ2-4; TRBD2 is a possible D gene (6 bases). Gene TRBJ2-5 matches the end of the DNA better, so the J call may be wrong. In germline, CDR1 is MRHNA, CDR2 SNTAGT. This CDR3 is built from 16 residues. The CDR3 sequence is CASSLGTEALQETQYF. In DNA, the CDR3 is TGTGCCAGCAGTCTCGGGACTGAAGCCTTACAAGAGACCCAGTACTTC.

J is TRBJ1-2 and V is TRBV5-1; TRBD1 matches at 7 bases. V lost 4 bases, J lost 6 bases, and 9 bases stayed unmatched. CDR3 length equals 14 residues. Germline CDR1 SGHRS, CDR2 YFSETQ. CDR3 coding DNA: TGCGCCAGCAGCGTGGCGACAGGGAACCATGGCTACACCTTC. Protein: CASSVATGNHGYTF.